Listed below are T cell receptor beta chains from one sample, sequenced in a study of blood T cell repertoires in COVID-19. Profiling relied on immunoSEQ multiplex PCR, and the TCRdb table lists in-frame clones only, not all of them. The data show about 370,000 clones, roughly nine tenths seen once. The sample taken for sequencing was peripheral blood. The receptors derive from a woman aged 30 to 39 with COVID-19, enrolled during active disease. Both conserved end residues are part of each CDR3. D genes are given only for firm matches. Only some rows state a clone size, as once, few, many or a class for expanded clones.

-	TRBV7-2	-	TRBJ2-4	CASSPGEGGSAKNIQYF	TGTGCCAGCAGCCCCGGTGAAGGGGGATCGGCCAAAAACATTCAGTACTTC
-	TRBV6-2/TRBV6-3	-	TRBJ1-1	CASSSNLAGEAFF	TGTGCCAGCAGTTCCAACTTGGCAGGGGAAGCTTTCTTT
-	TRBV7-9	-	TRBJ2-5	CASSSLQDSGETQYF	TGTGCCAGCAGCTCCCTACAGGATAGTGGAGAGACCCAGTACTTC
-	TRBV28	TRBD2	TRBJ2-1	CASTRLRGGRAYNEQFF	TGTGCCAGCACACGGCTTAGGGGCGGGAGGGCCTACAATGAGCAGTTCTTC
-	TRBV4-3	-	TRBJ1-3	CASSQSRGSGNTIYF	TGCGCCAGCAGCCAGTCTAGGGGCTCTGGAAACACCATATATTTT
-	TRBV5-4	TRBD2	TRBJ2-5	CASSPDSGGAVETQYF	TGTGCCAGCAGCCCTGATAGCGGGGGGGCCGTGGAGACCCAGTACTTC
once	TRBV11-3	-	TRBJ2-4	CASSLGLPENIQYF	TGTGCCAGCAGCTTAGGACTGCCTGAAAACATTCAGTACTTC
once	TRBV19	TRBD1	TRBJ2-6	CASSITGVGANVLTF	TGTGCCAGTAGTATCACAGGGGTTGGGGCCAACGTCCTGACTTTC
-	TRBV12-3/TRBV12-4	-	TRBJ2-5	CASSHTQQETQYF	TGTGCCAGCAGTCACACACAGCAAGAGACCCAGTACTTC
-	TRBV27	-	TRBJ1-5	CASSPREGQPNSNQPQHF	TGTGCCAGCAGCCCCCGGGAAGGACAGCCTAATAGCAATCAGCCCCAGCATTTT
-	TRBV10-3	TRBD2	TRBJ2-1	CAISKTSGGAAYDNEQFF	TGTGCCATCAGCAAGACTAGCGGGGGGGCCGCATATGACAATGAGCAGTTCTTC
-	TRBV6-5	TRBD1	TRBJ1-1	CASPATEGTGEAFF	TGTGCCAGCCCGGCCACGGAGGGGACAGGGGAAGCTTTCTTT
-	TRBV7-2	TRBD1	TRBJ1-2	CASSLEGQGALGYTF	TGTGCCAGCAGCTTAGAGGGACAGGGGGCACTTGGCTACACCTTC
few	TRBV7-2	TRBD2	TRBJ2-5	CASSLGFWRGATQETQYF	TGTGCCAGCAGCTTAGGATTCTGGCGGGGGGCCACCCAAGAGACCCAGTACTTC
-	TRBV7-8	-	TRBJ2-1	CASSLGINNEQFF	TGTGCCAGCAGCTTAGGTATAAACAATGAGCAGTTCTTC
-	TRBV6-2/TRBV6-3	TRBD1	TRBJ1-5	CASSYEDRAQHF	TGTGCCAGCAGTTACGAGGACAGGGCCCAGCATTTT
-	TRBV6-5	TRBD2	TRBJ2-3	CASSYSWRGATDTQYF	TGTGCCAGCAGTTACTCTTGGCGGGGGGCCACAGATACGCAGTATTTT
-	TRBV5-4	-	TRBJ1-1	CASSSSLNTEAFF	TGTGCCAGCAGCAGTAGCCTGAACACTGAAGCTTTCTTT
-	TRBV10-3	TRBD1	TRBJ2-1	CASAVPGQGVGEQFF	TGTGCCTCTGCTGTCCCGGGACAGGGGGTCGGTGAGCAGTTCTTC
-	TRBV7-8	TRBD1	TRBJ2-3	CASSLADRGLTDTQYF	TGTGCCAGCAGCTTAGCGGACAGGGGATTAACAGATACGCAGTATTTT
few	TRBV4-1	TRBD2	TRBJ2-1	CASSQGRLAGGNEQFF	TGCGCCAGCAGCCAAGGTCGGCTAGCGGGAGGGAATGAGCAGTTCTTC
-	TRBV6-5	-	TRBJ1-4	CASSYRERGFNEKLFF	TGTGCCAGCAGTTACAGAGAAAGGGGTTTTAATGAAAAACTGTTTTTT
few	TRBV24-1	TRBD2	TRBJ2-1	CATSSSGRGYNEQFF	TGTGCCACCAGCTCTAGCGGGAGGGGGTACAATGAGCAGTTCTTC
-	TRBV2	TRBD1	TRBJ2-7	CASSLRGRRLDEQYF	TGTGCCAGCAGCCTCAGGGGGCGTAGGTTGGACGAGCAGTACTTC
-	TRBV7-2	TRBD1	TRBJ2-5	CASSFAAGGFWEETQYF	TGTGCCAGCAGCTTTGCGGCAGGGGGCTTTTGGGAGGAGACCCAGTACTTC
-	TRBV19	-	TRBJ1-4	CASSIVYGLEKLFF	TGTGCCAGTAGTATAGTCTACGGTCTTGAAAAACTGTTTTTT
-	TRBV2	TRBD1	TRBJ1-6	CAGKNPGQGLDSPLHF	TGTGCCGGAAAAAACCCGGGACAGGGTCTCGATTCACCCCTCCACTTT
-	TRBV5-1	-	TRBJ2-5	CASKYRSGDQETQYF	TGCGCCAGCAAGTATCGGTCGGGAGACCAAGAGACCCAGTACTTC